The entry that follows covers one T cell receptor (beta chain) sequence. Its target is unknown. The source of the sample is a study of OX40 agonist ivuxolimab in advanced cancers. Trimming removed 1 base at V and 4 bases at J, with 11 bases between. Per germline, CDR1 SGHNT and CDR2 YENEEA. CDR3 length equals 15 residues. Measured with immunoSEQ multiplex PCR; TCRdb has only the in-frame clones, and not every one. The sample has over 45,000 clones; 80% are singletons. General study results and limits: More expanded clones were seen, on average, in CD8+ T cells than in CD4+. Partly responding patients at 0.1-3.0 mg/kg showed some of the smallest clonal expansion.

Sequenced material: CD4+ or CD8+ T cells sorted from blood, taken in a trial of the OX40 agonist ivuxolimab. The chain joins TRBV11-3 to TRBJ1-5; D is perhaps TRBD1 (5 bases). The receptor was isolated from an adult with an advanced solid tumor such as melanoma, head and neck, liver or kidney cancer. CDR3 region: CASSLGDDSNQPQHF. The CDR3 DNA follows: TGTGCCAGCAGCTTAGGGGACGACAGTAATCAGCCCCAGCATTTT.